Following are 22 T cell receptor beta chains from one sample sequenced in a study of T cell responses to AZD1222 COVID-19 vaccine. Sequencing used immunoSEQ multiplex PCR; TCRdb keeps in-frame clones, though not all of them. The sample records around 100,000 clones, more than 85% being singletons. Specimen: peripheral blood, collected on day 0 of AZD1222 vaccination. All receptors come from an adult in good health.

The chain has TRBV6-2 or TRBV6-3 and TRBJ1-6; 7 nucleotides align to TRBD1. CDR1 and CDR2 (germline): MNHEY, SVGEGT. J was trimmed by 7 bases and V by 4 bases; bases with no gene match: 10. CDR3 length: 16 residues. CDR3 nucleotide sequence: TGTGCCAGCAGTTCCCTTCCGGACAGGAGGAATTCACCCCTCCACTTT. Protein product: CASSSLPDRRNSPLHF.

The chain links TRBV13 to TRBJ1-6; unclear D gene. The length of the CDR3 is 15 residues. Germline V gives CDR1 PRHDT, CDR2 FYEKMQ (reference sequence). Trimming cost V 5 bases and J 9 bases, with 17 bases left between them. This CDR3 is CASSLRQDLGSPLHF. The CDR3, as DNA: TGTGCCAGCAGCCTAAGACAAGATCTAGGTTCACCCCTCCACTTT. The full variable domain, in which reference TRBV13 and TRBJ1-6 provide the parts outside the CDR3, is AAGVIQSPRHLIKEKRETATLKCYPIPRHDTVYWYQQGPGQDPQFLISFYEKMQSDKGSIPDRFSAQQFSDYHSELNMSSLELGDSALYFCASSLRQDLGSPLHFGNGTRLTVT.

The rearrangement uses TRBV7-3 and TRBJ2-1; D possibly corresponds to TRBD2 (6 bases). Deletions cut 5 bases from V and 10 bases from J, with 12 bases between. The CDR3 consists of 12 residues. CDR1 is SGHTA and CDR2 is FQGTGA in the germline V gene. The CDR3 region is CASSRTTGEQFF. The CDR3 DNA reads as TGTGCCAGCAGCCGGACTACGGGAGAGCAGTTCTTC.

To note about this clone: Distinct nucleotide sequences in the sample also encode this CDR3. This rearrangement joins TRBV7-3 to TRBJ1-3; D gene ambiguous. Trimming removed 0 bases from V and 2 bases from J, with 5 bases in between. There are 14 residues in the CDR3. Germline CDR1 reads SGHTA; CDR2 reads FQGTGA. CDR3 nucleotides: TGTGCCAGCAGCTTAACTGGGGCTGGAAACACCATATATTTT. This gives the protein CASSLTGAGNTIYF.

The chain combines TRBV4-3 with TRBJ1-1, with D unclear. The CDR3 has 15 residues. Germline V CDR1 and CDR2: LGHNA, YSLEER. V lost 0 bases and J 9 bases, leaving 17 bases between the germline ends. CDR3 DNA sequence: TGCGCCAGCAGCCAAGATTGGTTGGTCGACCCCAAAGCTTTCTTT. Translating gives CASSQDWLVDPKAFF.

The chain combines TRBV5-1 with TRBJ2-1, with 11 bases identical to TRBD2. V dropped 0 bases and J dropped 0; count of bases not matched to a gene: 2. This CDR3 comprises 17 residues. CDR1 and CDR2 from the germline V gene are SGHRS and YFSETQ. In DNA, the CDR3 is TGCGCCAGCAGCTTGGTACTAGCGGGAGACTCCTACAATGAGCAGTTCTTC. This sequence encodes CASSLVLAGDSYNEQFF. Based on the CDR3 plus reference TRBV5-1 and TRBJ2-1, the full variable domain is KAGVTQTPRYLIKTRGQQVTLSCSPISGHRSVSWYQQTPGQGLQFLFEYFSETQRNKGNFPGRFSGRQFSNSRSEMNVSTLELGDSALYLCASSLVLAGDSYNEQFFGPGTRLTVL.

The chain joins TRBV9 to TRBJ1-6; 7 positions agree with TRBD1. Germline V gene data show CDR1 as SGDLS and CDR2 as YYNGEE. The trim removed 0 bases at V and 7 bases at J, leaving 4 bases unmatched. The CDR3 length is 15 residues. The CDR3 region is CASSVEGALNSPLHF. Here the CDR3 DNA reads TGTGCCAGCAGCGTAGAGGGGGCCCTCAATTCACCCCTCCACTTT.

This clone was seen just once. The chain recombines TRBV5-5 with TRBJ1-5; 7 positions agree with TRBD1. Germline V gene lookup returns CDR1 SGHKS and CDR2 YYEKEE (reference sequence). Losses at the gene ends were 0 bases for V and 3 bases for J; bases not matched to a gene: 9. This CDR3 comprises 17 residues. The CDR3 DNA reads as TGTGCCAGCAGCTTGGAGGGCCCAGGACAGGTCAATCAGCCCCAGCATTTT. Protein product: CASSLEGPGQVNQPQHF.

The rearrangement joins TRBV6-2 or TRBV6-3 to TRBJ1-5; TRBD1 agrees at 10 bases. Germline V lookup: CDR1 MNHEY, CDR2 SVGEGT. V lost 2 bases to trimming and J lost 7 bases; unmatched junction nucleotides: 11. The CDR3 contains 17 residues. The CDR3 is CASSYADRGRGGQPQHF. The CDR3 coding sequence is TGTGCCAGCAGTTACGCTGACAGGGGGCGCGGAGGACAGCCCCAGCATTTT.

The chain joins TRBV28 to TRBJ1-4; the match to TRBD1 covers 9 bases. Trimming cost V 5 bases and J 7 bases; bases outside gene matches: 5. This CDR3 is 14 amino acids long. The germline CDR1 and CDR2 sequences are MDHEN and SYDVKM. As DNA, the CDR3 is TGTGCCAGCAGTCAGACAGGGGGGCTTGAAAAACTGTTTTTT. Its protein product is CASSQTGGLEKLFF.

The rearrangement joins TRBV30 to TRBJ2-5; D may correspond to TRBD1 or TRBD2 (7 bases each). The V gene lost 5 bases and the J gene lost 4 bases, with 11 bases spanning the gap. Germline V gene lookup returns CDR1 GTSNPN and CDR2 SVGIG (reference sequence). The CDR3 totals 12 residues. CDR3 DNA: TGTGCCTGGTCCAGGGGGGGAGAGACCCAGTACTTC. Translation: CAWSRGGETQYF. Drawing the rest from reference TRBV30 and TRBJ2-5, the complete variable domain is SQTIHQWPATLVQPVGSPLSLECTVEGTSNPNLYWYRQAAGRGLQLLFYSVGIGQISSEVPQNLSASRPQDRQFILSSKKLLLSDSGFYLCAWSRGGETQYFGPGTRLLVL.

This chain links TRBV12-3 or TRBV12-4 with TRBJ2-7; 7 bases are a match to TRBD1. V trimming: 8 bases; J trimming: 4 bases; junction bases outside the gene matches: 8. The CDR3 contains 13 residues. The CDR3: CASSGQNQYEQYF. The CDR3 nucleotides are TGTGCCAGCTCGGGACAGAATCAATACGAGCAGTACTTC.

The CDR3 bases are TGTGCCAGCAGCTTAGGACTAGCGGTTAACACCGGGGAGCTGTTTTTT. It codes for CASSLGLAVNTGELFF. The gene calls are TRBV7-9 and TRBJ2-2; 9 nucleotides align to TRBD2. Germline CDR1 SEHNR, CDR2 FQNEAQ (reference sequence). V dropped 1 base and J dropped 2; count of bases not matched to a gene: 2. This CDR3 has 16 amino acids.

In DNA form, the CDR3 reads TGTGCCAGCAGTTACGTTCCAGGACGGGGGGAATCGGGCAATCAGCCCCAGCATTTT. This gives the protein CASSYVPGRGESGNQPQHF. This chain links TRBV6-2 or TRBV6-3 with TRBJ1-5; D possibly corresponds to TRBD1 (5 bases). Germline CDR1 and CDR2: MNHEY and SVGEGT. Trimming took off 2 bases at V and 2 bases at J, with 22 bases between the two ends. CDR3 length equals 19 residues.

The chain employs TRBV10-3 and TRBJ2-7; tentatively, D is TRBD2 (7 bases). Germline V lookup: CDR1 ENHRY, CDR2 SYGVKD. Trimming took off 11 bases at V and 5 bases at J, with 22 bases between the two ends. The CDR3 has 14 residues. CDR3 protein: CAGGAGPALHEQYF. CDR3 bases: TGTGCCGGGGGGGCGGGACCAGCTTTGCACGAGCAGTACTTC.

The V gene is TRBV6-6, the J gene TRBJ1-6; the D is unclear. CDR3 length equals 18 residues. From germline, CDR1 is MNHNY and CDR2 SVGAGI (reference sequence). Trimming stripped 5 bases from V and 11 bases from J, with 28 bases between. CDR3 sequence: CASSPESANLPRNTPLHF. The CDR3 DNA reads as TGTGCCAGCAGTCCCGAGAGTGCCAACCTACCCAGAAATACACCCCTCCACTTT.

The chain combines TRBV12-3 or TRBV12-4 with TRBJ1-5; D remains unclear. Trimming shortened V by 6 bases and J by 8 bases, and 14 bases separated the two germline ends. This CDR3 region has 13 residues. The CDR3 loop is CASRVRLGEPQHF. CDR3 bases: TGTGCCAGCAGAGTCAGACTCGGGGAGCCCCAGCATTTT.

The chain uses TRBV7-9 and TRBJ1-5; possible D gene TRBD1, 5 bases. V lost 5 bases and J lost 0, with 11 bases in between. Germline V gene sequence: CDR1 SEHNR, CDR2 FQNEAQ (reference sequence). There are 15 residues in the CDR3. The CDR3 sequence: CASSPDSHSNQPQHF. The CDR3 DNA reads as TGTGCCAGCAGCCCCGACAGCCATAGCAATCAGCCCCAGCATTTT.

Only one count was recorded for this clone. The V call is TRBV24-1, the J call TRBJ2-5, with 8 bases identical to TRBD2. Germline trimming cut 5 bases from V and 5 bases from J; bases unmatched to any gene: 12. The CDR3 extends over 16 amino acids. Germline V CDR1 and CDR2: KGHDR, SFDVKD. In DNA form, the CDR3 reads TGTGCCACCAGTGGTTCAGGGCCGGGGGGGCAGGAGACCCAGTACTTC. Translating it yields CATSGSGPGGQETQYF.

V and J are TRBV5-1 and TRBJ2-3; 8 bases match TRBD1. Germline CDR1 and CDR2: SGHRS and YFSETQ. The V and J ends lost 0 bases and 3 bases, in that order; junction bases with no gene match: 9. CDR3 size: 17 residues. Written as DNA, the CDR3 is TGCGCCAGCAGCTTGGCCGGACAGGGTTTAATGACAGATACGCAGTATTTT. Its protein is CASSLAGQGLMTDTQYF. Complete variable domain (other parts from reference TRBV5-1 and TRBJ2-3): KAGVTQTPRYLIKTRGQQVTLSCSPISGHRSVSWYQQTPGQGLQFLFEYFSETQRNKGNFPGRFSGRQFSNSRSEMNVSTLELGDSALYLCASSLAGQGLMTDTQYFGPGTRLTVL.

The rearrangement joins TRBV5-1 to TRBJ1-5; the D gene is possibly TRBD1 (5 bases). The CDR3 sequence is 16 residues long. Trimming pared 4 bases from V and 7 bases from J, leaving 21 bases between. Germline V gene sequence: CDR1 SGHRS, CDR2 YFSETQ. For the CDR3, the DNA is TGCGCCAGCAGCCCCAGGGACGGAGGGCCTGGGCAGCCCCAGCATTTT. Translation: CASSPRDGGPGQPQHF.

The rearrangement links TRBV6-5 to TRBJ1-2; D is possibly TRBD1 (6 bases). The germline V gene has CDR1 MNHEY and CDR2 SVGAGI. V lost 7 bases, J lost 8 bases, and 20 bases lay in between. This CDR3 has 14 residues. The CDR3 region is CASTRDGGRGGYTF. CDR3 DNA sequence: TGTGCCAGCACCAGAGACGGGGGGCGCGGAGGCTACACCTTC.